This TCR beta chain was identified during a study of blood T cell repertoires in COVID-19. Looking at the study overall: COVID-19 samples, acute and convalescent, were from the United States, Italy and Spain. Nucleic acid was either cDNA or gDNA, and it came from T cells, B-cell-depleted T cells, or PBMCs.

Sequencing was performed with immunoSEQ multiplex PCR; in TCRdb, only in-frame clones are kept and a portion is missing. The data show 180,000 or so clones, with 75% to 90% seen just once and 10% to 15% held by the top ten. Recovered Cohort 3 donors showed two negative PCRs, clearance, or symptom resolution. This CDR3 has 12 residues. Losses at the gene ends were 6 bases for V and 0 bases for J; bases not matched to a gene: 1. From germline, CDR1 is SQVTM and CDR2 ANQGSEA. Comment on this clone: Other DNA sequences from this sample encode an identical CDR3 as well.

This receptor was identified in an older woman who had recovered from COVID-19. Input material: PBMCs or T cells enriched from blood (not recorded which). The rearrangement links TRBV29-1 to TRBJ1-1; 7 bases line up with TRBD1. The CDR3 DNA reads TGCAGCGTAAGGGGGCTGAACACTGAAGCTTTCTTT. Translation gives CSVRGLNTEAFF.